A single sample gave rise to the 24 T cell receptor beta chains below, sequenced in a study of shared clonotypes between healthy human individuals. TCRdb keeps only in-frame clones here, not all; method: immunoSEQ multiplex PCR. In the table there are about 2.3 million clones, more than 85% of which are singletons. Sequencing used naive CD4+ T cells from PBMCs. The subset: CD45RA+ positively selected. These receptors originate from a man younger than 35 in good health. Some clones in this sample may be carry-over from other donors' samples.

CDR3 loop: CASSLGGLYEQYF. CDR3 bases: TGCGCCAGCAGCTTGGGTGGGTTGTACGAGCAGTACTTC. The genes are TRBV5-1 and TRBJ2-7; D remains ambiguous. Per germline, CDR1 SGHRS and CDR2 YFSETQ. Trimming removed 0 bases from V and 4 bases from J, with 8 bases in between. This CDR3 has 13 residues.

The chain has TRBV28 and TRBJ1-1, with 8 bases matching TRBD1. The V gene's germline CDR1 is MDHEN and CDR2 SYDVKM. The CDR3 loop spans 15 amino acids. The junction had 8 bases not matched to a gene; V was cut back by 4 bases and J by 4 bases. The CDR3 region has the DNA TGTGCCAGCAGTTCCGGCACAGGGGGGAGCACTGAAGCTTTCTTT. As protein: CASSSGTGGSTEAFF.

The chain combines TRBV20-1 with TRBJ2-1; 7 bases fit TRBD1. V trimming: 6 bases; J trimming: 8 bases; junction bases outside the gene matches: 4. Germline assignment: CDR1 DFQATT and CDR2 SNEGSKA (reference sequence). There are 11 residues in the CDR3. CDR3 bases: TGCAGTGCACCGGACAGGCATGAGCAGTTCTTC. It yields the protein CSAPDRHEQFF.

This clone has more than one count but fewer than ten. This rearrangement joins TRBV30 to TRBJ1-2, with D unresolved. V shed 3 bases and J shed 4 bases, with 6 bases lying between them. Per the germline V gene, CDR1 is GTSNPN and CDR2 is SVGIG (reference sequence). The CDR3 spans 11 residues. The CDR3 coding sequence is TGTGCCTGGAGCGACCGCTATGGCTACACCTTC. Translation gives CAWSDRYGYTF.

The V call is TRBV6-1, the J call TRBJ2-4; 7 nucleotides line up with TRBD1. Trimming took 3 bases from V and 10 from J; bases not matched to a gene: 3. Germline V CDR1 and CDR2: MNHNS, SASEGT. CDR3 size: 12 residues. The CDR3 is CASSEDRRIQYF. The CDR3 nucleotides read TGTGCCAGCAGTGAGGACAGGCGGATTCAGTACTTC.

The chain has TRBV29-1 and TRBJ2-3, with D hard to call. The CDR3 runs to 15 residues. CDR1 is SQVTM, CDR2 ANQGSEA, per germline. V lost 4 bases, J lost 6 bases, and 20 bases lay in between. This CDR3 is CSVGSPENMLDTQYF. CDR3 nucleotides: TGCAGCGTTGGATCCCCGGAGAACATGCTGGATACGCAGTATTTT.

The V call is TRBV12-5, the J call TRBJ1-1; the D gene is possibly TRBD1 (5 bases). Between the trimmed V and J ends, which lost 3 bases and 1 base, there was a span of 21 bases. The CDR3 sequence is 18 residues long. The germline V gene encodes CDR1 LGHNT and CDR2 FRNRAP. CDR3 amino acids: CASGFPRGKGPSNTEAFF. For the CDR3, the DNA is TGTGCTAGTGGTTTCCCCCGCGGTAAGGGGCCATCGAACACTGAAGCTTTCTTT. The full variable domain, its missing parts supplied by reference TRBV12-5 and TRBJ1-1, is DARVTQTPRHKVTEMGQEVTMRCQPILGHNTVFWYRQTMMQGLELLAYFRNRAPLDDSGMPKDRFSAEMPDATLATLKIQPSEPRDSAVYFCASGFPRGKGPSNTEAFFGQGTRLTVV.

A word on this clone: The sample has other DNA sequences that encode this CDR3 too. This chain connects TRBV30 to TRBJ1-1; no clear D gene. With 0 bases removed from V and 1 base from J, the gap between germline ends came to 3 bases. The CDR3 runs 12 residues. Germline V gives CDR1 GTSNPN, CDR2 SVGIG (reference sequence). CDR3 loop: CAWSVGNTEAFF. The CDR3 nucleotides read TGTGCCTGGAGTGTGGGGAACACTGAAGCTTTCTTT.

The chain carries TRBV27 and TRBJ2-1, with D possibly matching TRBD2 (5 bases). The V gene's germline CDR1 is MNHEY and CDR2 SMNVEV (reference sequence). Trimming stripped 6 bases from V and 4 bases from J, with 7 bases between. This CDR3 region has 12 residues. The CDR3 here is CASSRTYNEQFF. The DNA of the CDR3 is TGTGCCAGCAGCCGGACTTACAATGAGCAGTTCTTC.

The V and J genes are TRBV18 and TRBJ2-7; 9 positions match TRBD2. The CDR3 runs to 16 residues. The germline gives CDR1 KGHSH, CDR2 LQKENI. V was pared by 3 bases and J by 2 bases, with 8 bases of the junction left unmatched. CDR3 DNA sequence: TGTGCCAGCTCACCTCGACTAGCGGAAAAAACCTACGAGCAGTACTTC. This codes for CASSPRLAEKTYEQYF.

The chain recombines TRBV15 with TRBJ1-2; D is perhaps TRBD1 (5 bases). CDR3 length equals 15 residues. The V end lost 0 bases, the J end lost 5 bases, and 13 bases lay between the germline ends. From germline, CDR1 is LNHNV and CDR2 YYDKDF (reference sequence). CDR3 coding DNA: TGTGCCACCAGCAGAGATGTGCAGGGAGGGTATGGCTACACCTTC. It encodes CATSRDVQGGYGYTF.

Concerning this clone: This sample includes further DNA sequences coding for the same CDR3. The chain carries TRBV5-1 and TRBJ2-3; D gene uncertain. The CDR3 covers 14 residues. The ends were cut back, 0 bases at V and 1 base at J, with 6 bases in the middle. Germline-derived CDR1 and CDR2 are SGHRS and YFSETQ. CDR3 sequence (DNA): TGCGCCAGCAGCTTGGCCCTTGGCACAGATACGCAGTATTTT. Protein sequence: CASSLALGTDTQYF.

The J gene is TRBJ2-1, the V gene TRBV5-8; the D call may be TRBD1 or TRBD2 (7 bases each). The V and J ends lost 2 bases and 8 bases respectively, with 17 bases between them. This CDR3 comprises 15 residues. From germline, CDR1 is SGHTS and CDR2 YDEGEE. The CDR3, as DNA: TGTGCCAGCAGCTTTGGGGGGGGGACAGTAGATGAGCAGTTCTTC. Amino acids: CASSFGGGTVDEQFF.

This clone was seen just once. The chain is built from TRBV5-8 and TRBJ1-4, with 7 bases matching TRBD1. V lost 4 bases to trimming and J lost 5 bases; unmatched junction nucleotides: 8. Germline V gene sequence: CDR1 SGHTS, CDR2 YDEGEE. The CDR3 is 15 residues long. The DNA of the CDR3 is TGTGCCAGCAGCCGTACAGGGGCCCAAAATGAAAAACTGTTTTTT. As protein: CASSRTGAQNEKLFF.

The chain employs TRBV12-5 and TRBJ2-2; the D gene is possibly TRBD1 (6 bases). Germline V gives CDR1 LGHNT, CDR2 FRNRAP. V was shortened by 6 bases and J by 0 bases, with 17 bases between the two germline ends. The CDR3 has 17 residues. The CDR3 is CASGETKQGSNTGELFF. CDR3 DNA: TGTGCTAGTGGCGAGACAAAACAGGGCTCGAACACCGGGGAGCTGTTTTTT.

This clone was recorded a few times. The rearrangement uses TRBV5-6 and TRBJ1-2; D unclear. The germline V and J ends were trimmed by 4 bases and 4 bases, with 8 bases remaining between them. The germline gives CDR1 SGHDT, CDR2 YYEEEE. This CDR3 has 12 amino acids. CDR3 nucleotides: TGTGCCAGCAGCCCCGACGGCTATGGCTACACCTTC. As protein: CASSPDGYGYTF.

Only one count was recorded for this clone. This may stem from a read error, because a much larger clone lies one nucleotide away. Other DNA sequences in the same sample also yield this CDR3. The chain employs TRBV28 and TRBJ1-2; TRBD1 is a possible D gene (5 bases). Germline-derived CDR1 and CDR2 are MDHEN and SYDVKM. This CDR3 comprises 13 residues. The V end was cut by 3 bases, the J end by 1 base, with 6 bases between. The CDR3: CASSFDSNYGYTF. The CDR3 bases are TGTGCCAGCAGTTTTGACAGTAACTATGGCTACACCTTC.

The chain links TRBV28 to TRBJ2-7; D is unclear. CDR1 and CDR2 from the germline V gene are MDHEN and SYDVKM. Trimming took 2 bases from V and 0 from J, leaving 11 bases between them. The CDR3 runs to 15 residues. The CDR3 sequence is CASSLLVGSSYEQYF. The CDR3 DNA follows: TGTGCCAGCAGTTTACTCGTTGGGTCCTCCTACGAGCAGTACTTC.

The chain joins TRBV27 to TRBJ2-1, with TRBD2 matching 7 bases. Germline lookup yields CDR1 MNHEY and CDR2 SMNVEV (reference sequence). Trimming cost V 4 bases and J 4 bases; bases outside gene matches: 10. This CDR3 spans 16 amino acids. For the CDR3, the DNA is TGTGCCAGCAGTTCCCTATTAGCGCGGGAGTACAATGAGCAGTTCTTC. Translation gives CASSSLLAREYNEQFF.

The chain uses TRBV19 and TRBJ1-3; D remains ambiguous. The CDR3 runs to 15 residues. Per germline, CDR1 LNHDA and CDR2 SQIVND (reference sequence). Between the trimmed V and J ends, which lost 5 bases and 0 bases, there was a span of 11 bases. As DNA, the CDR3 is TGTGCCAGTAGTCGCGGGGTCTTCTCTGGAAACACCATATATTTT. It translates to CASSRGVFSGNTIYF.

The CDR3, as DNA: TGCAGCGCCCATATTCTCCTTTGGGAGGGGGCTGTAGCTTTCTTT. Translating gives CSAHILLWEGAVAFF. V is TRBV29-1 and J is TRBJ1-1; 7 bases are shared with TRBD1. The CDR3 length is 15 residues. V lost 7 bases and J lost 10; bases outside the gene matches: 21. Germline V gives CDR1 SQVTM, CDR2 ANQGSEA.

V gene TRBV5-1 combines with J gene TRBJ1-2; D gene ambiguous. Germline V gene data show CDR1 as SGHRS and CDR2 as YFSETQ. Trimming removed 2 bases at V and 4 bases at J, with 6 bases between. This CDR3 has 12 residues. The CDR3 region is CASSFNGYGYTF. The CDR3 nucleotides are TGCGCCAGCAGCTTCAACGGCTATGGCTACACCTTC.

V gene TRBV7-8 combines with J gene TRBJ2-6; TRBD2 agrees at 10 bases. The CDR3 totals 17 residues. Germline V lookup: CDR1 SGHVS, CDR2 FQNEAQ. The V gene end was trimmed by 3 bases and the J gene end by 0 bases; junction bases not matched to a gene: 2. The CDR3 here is CASSFRLAGSGANVLTF. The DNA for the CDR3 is TGTGCCAGCAGCTTCCGACTAGCGGGCTCTGGGGCCAACGTCCTGACTTTC.

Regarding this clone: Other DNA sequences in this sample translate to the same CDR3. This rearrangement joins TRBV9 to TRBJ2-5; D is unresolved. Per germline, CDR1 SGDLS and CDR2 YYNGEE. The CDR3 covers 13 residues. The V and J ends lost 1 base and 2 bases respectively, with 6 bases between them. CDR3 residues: CASSVSEQETQYF. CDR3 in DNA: TGTGCCAGCAGCGTATCTGAGCAAGAGACCCAGTACTTC.